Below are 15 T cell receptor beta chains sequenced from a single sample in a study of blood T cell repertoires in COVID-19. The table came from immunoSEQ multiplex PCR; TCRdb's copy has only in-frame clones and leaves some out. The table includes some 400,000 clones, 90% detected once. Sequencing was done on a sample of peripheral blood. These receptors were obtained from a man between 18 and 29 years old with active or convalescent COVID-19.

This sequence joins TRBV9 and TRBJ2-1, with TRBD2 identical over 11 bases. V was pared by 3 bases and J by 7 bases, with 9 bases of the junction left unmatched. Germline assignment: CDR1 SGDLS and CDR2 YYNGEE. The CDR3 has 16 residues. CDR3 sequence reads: CASSASLAGVLNEQFF. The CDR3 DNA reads TGTGCCAGCAGCGCTTCACTAGCGGGAGTCTTGAATGAGCAGTTCTTC.

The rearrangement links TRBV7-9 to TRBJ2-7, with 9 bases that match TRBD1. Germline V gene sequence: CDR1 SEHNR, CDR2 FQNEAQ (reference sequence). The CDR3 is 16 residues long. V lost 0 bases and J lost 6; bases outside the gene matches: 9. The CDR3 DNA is TGTGCCAGCAGCTTAGCCCCCGGACAGGGGTCTCGCGAGCAGTACTTC. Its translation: CASSLAPGQGSREQYF.

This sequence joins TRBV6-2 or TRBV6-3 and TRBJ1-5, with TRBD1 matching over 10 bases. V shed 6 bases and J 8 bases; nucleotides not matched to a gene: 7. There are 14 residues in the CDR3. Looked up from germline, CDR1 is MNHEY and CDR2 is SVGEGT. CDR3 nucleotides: TGTGCCAGCAGCCGGGACAGGGGTTTCGAGCCCCAGCATTTT. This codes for CASSRDRGFEPQHF.

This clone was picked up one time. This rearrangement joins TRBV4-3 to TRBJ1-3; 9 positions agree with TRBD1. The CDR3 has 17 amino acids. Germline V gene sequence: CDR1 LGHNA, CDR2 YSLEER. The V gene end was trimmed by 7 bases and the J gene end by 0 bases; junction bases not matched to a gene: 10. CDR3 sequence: CASNLGDRDDSGNTIYF. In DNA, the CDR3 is TGCGCCAGCAATCTCGGGGACAGGGACGACTCTGGAAACACCATATATTTT.

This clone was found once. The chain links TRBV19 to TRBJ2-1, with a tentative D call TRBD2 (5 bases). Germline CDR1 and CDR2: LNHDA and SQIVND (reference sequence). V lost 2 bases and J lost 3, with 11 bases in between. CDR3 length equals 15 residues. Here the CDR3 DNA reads TGTGCCAGTAGTATATTAGAGGGTGTCTACAATGAGCAGTTCTTC. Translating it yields CASSILEGVYNEQFF.

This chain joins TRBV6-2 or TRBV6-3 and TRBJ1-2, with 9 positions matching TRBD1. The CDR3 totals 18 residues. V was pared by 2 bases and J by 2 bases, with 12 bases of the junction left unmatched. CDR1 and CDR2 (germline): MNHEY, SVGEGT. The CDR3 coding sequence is TGTGCCAGCAGTTACCGCCGGGACAGGGAGTGGGGAAACTATGGCTACACCTTC. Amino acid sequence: CASSYRRDREWGNYGYTF.

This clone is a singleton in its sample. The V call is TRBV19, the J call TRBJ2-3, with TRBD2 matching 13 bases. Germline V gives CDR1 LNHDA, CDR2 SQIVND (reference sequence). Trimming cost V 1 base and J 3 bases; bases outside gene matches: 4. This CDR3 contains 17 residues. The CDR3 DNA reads TGTGCCAGTAGTATAGGGACTAGCGGGGGACGGACAGATACGCAGTATTTT. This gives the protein CASSIGTSGGRTDTQYF. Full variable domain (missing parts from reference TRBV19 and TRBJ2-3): DGGITQSPKYLFRKEGQNVTLSCEQNLNHDAMYWYRQDPGQGLRLIYYSQIVNDFQKGDIAEGYSVSREKKESFPLTVTSAQKNPTAFYLCASSIGTSGGRTDTQYFGPGTRLTVL.

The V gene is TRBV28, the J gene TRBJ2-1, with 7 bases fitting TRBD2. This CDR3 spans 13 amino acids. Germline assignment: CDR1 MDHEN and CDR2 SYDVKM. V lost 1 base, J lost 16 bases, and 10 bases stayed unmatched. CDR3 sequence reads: CASSLSEGGKHFF. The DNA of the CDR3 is TGTGCCAGCAGTTTATCAGAGGGAGGGAAACATTTCTTC.

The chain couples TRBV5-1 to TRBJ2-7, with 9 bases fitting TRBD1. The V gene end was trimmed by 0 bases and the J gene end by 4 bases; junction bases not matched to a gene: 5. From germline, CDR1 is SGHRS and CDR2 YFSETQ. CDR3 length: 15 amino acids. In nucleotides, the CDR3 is TGCGCCAGCAGCTTGGGGGGACAGGGCTCTTACGAGCAGTACTTC. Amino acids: CASSLGGQGSYEQYF.

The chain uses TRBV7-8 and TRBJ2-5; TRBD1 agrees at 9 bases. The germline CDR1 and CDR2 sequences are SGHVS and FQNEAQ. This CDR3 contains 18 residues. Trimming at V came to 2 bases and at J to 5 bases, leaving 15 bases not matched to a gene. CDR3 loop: CASSLWGTGLGSEETQYF. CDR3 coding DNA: TGTGCCAGCAGCTTATGGGGGACAGGGCTTGGGTCTGAGGAGACCCAGTACTTC.

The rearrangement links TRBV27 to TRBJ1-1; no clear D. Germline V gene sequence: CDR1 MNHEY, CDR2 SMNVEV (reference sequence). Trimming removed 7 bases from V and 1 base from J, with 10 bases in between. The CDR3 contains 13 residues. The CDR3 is CASTRQPNTEAFF. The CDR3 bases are TGTGCCAGCACCCGACAACCGAACACTGAAGCTTTCTTT.

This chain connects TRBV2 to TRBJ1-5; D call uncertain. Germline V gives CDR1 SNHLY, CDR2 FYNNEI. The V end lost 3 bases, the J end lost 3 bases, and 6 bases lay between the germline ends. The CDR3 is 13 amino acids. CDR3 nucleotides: TGTGCCAGCAGTGACAGGTCCAATCAGCCCCAGCATTTT. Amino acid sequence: CASSDRSNQPQHF.

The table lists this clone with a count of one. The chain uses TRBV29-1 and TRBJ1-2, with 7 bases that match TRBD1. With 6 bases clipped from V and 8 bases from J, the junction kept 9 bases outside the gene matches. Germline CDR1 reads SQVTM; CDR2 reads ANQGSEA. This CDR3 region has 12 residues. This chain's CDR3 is CSVFQGGGGYTF. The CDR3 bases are TGCAGCGTCTTCCAGGGGGGTGGAGGCTACACCTTC. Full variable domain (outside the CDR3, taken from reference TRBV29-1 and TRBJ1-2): SAVISQKPSRDICQRGTSLTIQCQVDSQVTMMFWYRQQPGQSLTLIATANQGSEATYESGFVIDKFPISRPNLTFSTLTVSNMSPEDSSIYLCSVFQGGGGYTFGSGTRLTVV.

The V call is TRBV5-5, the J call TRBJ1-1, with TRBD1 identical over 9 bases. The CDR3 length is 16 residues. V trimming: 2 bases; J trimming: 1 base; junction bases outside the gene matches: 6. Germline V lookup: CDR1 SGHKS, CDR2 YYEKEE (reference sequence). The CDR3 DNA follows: TGTGCCAGCAGCTTTAGGACAGGGGACCCGAACACTGAAGCTTTCTTT. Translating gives CASSFRTGDPNTEAFF.

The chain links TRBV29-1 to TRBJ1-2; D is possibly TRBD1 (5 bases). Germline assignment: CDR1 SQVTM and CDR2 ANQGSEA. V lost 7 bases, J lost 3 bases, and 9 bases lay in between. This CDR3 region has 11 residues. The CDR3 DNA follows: TGCAGCGCAGGGAGCGACTATGGCTACACCTTC. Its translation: CSAGSDYGYTF.